Listed here is a single T cell receptor (beta chain). The PCR employed 60 Vbeta primers together with 13 Jbeta primers. Produced via immunoSEQ multiplex PCR; TCRdb's table is partial and in-frame only. This repertoire shows 150,000 or so clones, roughly 80% found once; its top ten account for about 13%. Per germline, CDR1 MNHEY and CDR2 SVGAGI. The CDR3 is 15 amino acids. The germline V and J ends were trimmed by 4 bases and 7 bases, with 17 bases remaining between them. The sample originates from a study of cytomegalovirus exposure and HLA in healthy donors. The chain is built from TRBV6-5 and TRBJ1-5, with D perhaps TRBD1 (5 bases). Sequencing was performed on PBMCs. The TCR was taken from a man aged 35-49 years in good health and CMV-seropositive. The CDR3 reads CASSSDLTGNQPQHF. The CDR3 nucleotides read TGTGCCAGCAGTTCGGATCTAACAGGAAACCAGCCCCAGCATTTT.